This entry lists 18 T cell receptor beta chains sequenced from one sample in a study of blood T cell repertoires in COVID-19. Profiling relied on immunoSEQ multiplex PCR, and the TCRdb table lists in-frame clones only, not all of them. The sample includes approximately 280,000 clones, about four fifths of them seen just once. Sequenced input: PBMCs or T cells enriched from blood (not recorded which). The receptors stem from a man between 40 and 49 years old who had been exposed to COVID-19.

The V and J genes are TRBV25-1 and TRBJ2-5, with TRBD1 matching over 7 bases. Germline CDR1 is MGHDK and CDR2 is SYGVNS. Germline trimming cut 7 bases from V and 4 bases from J; bases unmatched to any gene: 12. This CDR3 is built from 15 residues. Here the CDR3 DNA reads TGTGCCAGCACTACCAGTCGGACAGGAGGAGAGACCCAGTACTTC. Its translation is CASTTSRTGGETQYF.

The V and J genes are TRBV5-6 and TRBJ2-2, with 7 bases matching TRBD1. J gave up 4 bases and V 4 bases, and 7 bases lay outside the gene matches. The CDR3 contains 15 residues. Germline CDR1 SGHDT, CDR2 YYEEEE. The CDR3 sequence: CASSIDRAPTGELFF. CDR3 nucleotides: TGTGCCAGCAGCATCGACAGGGCACCCACCGGGGAGCTGTTTTTT.

The chain uses TRBV27 and TRBJ2-7; 8 positions agree with TRBD1. The germline V gene encodes CDR1 MNHEY and CDR2 SMNVEV (reference sequence). The CDR3 is made up of 17 amino acids. V shed 2 bases and J 5 bases; nucleotides not matched to a gene: 14. CDR3 nucleotide sequence: TGTGCCAGCAGTTTAGTCCTCCCCAGGGGGCTTTGGGACGAGCAGTACTTC. Translation: CASSLVLPRGLWDEQYF.

The chain is built from TRBV11-3 and TRBJ1-1, with D perhaps matching TRBD1 (6 bases). The germline V gene has CDR1 SGHNT and CDR2 YENEEA. The CDR3 has 17 amino acids. Trimming took off 0 bases at V and 0 bases at J, with 14 bases between the two ends. The CDR3 region is CASSLDRQVYLNTEAFF. As DNA, the CDR3 is TGTGCCAGCAGCTTAGATCGACAGGTCTACTTGAACACTGAAGCTTTCTTT. Filled out from reference TRBV11-3 and TRBJ1-1, the complete variable domain reads EAGVVQSPRYKIIEKKQPVAFWCNPISGHNTLYWYLQNLGQGPELLIRYENEEAVDDSQLPKDRFSAERLKGVDSTLKIQPAELGDSAVYLCASSLDRQVYLNTEAFFGQGTRLTVV.

The rearrangement joins TRBV27 to TRBJ2-7; TRBD1 is a possible D gene (6 bases). Germline CDR1 and CDR2: MNHEY and SMNVEV (reference sequence). Trimming pared 4 bases from V and 1 base from J, leaving 11 bases between. The CDR3 has 14 amino acids. The CDR3 sequence is CASSSADSSYEQYF. The CDR3 bases are TGTGCCAGCAGTTCGGCGGACAGTTCCTACGAGCAGTACTTC.

The chain joins TRBV4-2 to TRBJ1-1; 7 bases map to TRBD1. The CDR3 loop spans 13 amino acids. Trimming cost V 2 bases and J 8 bases; bases outside gene matches: 5. CDR1 is LGHNA, CDR2 YNFKEQ, per germline. The CDR3 sequence is CASSQTRQGEAFF. The CDR3 coding sequence is TGTGCCAGCAGCCAAACCAGACAGGGAGAAGCTTTCTTT.

In this sample, this clone turned up once. V usage is TRBV12-3 or TRBV12-4 and J usage is TRBJ2-5; no clear D. This CDR3 contains 13 residues. Trimming cost V 2 bases and J 7 bases, with 11 bases left between them. The CDR3, as DNA: TGTGCCAGCAGTTTAATGGCAGATCTGACCCAGTACTTC. Protein product: CASSLMADLTQYF.

The rearrangement links TRBV2 to TRBJ2-7, with D unresolved. With 4 bases removed from V and 6 bases from J, the gap between germline ends came to 22 bases. The V gene's germline CDR1 is SNHLY and CDR2 FYNNEI. The CDR3 is 16 residues long. The CDR3 spells CASSVDSVHGALEQYF. The CDR3 nucleotides are TGTGCCAGCAGTGTCGACTCGGTTCATGGTGCTCTCGAGCAGTACTTC.

The chain joins TRBV6-5 to TRBJ2-5; possible D gene TRBD1, 6 bases. Between the trimmed V and J ends, which lost 6 bases and 2 bases, there was a span of 10 bases. The CDR3 contains 13 residues. CDR1 and CDR2 from the germline V gene are MNHEY and SVGAGI. Written as DNA, the CDR3 is TGTGCCAGCAGCCGACAGGAACAAGAGACCCAGTACTTC. It translates to CASSRQEQETQYF.

V is TRBV7-9 and J is TRBJ2-3, with 12 nucleotides matching TRBD2. Losses at the gene ends were 5 bases for V and 7 bases for J; bases not matched to a gene: 7. CDR3 size: 15 residues. The germline V gene has CDR1 SEHNR and CDR2 FQNEAQ (reference sequence). For the CDR3, the DNA is TGTGCCAGCAGCCAGACTAGCGGGAGCTCCAATACGCAGTATTTT. Translated, it gives CASSQTSGSSNTQYF.

This sequence joins TRBV5-6 and TRBJ1-6, with D maybe TRBD1 (5 bases). The CDR3 sequence is 16 residues long. Germline V gene data show CDR1 as SGHDT and CDR2 as YYEEEE. Trimming took off 7 bases at V and 0 bases at J, with 14 bases between the two ends. CDR3 sequence: CASAPRGASYNSPLHF. The CDR3, as DNA: TGTGCCAGCGCCCCCCGCGGGGCCTCCTATAATTCACCCCTCCACTTT.

The chain employs TRBV27 and TRBJ2-5, with D perhaps matching TRBD2 (7 bases). V was trimmed by 6 bases and J by 4 bases, leaving 21 bases between them. This CDR3 is 16 amino acids long. From germline, CDR1 is MNHEY and CDR2 SMNVEV (reference sequence). CDR3 sequence (DNA): TGTGCCAGCAGGGCTGGGGTCGGGGGGCTGGCAGAGACCCAGTACTTC. Amino acids: CASRAGVGGLAETQYF.

This clone was counted between two and nine times. The genes are TRBV12-3 or TRBV12-4 and TRBJ1-1, with 9 bases matching TRBD1. This CDR3 region has 13 residues. V gave up 7 bases and J gave up 10 bases; unmatched junction bases: 10. CDR3 coding DNA: TGTGCCAGCACCAGAGCACAGGGGGCCGCAGCTTTCTTT. Its translation is CASTRAQGAAAFF.

J is TRBJ1-2 and V is TRBV5-5; 9 nucleotides align to TRBD1. The CDR3 spans 16 residues. Germline CDR1 reads SGHKS; CDR2 reads YYEKEE (reference sequence). V lost 3 bases and J lost 7; bases outside the gene matches: 13. CDR3 protein: CASSSSNVGQGGGYTF. The CDR3 nucleotides are TGTGCCAGCAGCTCCTCCAACGTGGGACAGGGAGGTGGCTACACCTTC.

The chain employs TRBV2 and TRBJ2-3; D ambiguous. CDR3 length equals 14 residues. Per the germline V gene, CDR1 is SNHLY and CDR2 is FYNNEI. The germline V and J ends were trimmed by 6 bases and 6 bases, with 16 bases remaining between them. CDR3 protein: CASRPVVSLDTQYF. The CDR3 nucleotides are TGTGCCAGCAGACCCGTAGTGAGTTTGGATACGCAGTATTTT. Complete variable domain (other parts from reference TRBV2 and TRBJ2-3): EPEVTQTPSHQVTQMGQEVILRCVPISNHLYFYWYRQILGQKVEFLVSFYNNEISEKSEIFDDQFSVERPDGSNFTLKIRSTKLEDSAMYFCASRPVVSLDTQYFGPGTRLTVL.

This clone was observed a few times. This chain links TRBV4-2 with TRBJ2-7, with D perhaps matching TRBD2 (6 bases). Trimming pared 1 base from V and 3 bases from J, leaving 10 bases between. CDR1 is LGHNA, CDR2 YNFKEQ, per germline. The CDR3 is made up of 14 amino acids. The CDR3 DNA is TGTGCCAGCAGCCAAGGTAGGCGGGACTACGAGCAGTACTTC. Protein product: CASSQGRRDYEQYF.

The rearrangement joins TRBV3-1 (or the pseudogene TRBV3-2) to TRBJ1-2; the D gene is possibly TRBD1 (6 bases). CDR1 is LGHDT and CDR2 is YNNKEL in the germline V gene (reference sequence). CDR3 length: 20 residues. Trimming left V 1 base short and J 7 bases short, with 31 bases between. The chain's CDR3 is CASSQVRRSRTVTSRGGYTF. CDR3 sequence (DNA): TGTGCCAGCAGCCAAGTTCGTCGGTCGCGGACAGTCACATCAAGGGGTGGCTACACCTTC.

This chain connects TRBV5-1 to TRBJ2-2; D call uncertain. Germline-derived CDR1 and CDR2 are SGHRS and YFSETQ. This CDR3 region has 13 residues. V dropped 4 bases and J dropped 4 bases, with 8 bases sitting between them. CDR3 nucleotide sequence: TGCGCCAGCAGCGCCCGGAGCACCGGGGAGCTGTTTTTT. Protein product: CASSARSTGELFF.